This T cell receptor (beta chain) was observed in a study of cytomegalovirus exposure and HLA in healthy donors. The donors formed part of the roughly 110-subject validation cohort, distinct from the roughly 630-subject first cohort. As to this clone: Its matching antigen is unknown.

Study observations and caveats: Cytomegalovirus status was reportedly diagnosed by the classifier with high sensitivity and specificity. One later analysis, an examination of the 120 validation repertoires, found that first-cohort TCR clusters tended to co-occur in them. The listing of 160 or so TCR beta chains classed them as cytomegalovirus-associated.

Here immunoSEQ multiplex PCR was the method, and the copy in TCRdb shows in-frame clones only, minus some. The sample lists about 120,000 clones, more than 75% occurring once. Germline lookup yields CDR1 SGHRS and CDR2 YFSETQ. CDR3 size: 14 residues. The junction had 1 base not matched to a gene; V was cut back by 0 bases and J by 8 bases. This TCR was sampled from a woman between 25 and 40 years old in good health and CMV-seronegative. The rearrangement joins TRBV5-1 to TRBJ2-1, with 11 bases aligning to TRBD2. The source material was PBMCs. The CDR3 sequence: CASSLVTSGDEQFF. The CDR3 bases are TGCGCCAGCAGCTTGGTGACTAGCGGGGATGAGCAGTTCTTC. Full variable domain (outside the CDR3, taken from reference TRBV5-1 and TRBJ2-1): KAGVTQTPRYLIKTRGQQVTLSCSPISGHRSVSWYQQTPGQGLQFLFEYFSETQRNKGNFPGRFSGRQFSNSRSEMNVSTLELGDSALYLCASSLVTSGDEQFFGPGTRLTVL.